These 32 T cell receptor beta chains came from one sample sequenced in a study of cytomegalovirus exposure and HLA in healthy donors. The PCR had 60 Vbeta and 13 Jbeta primers. TCRdb's table, derived via immunoSEQ multiplex PCR, lists solely in-frame clones and lacks some. The table lists about 41,000 clones. The sequencing input was PBMCs. These receptors were collected from a man aged 25 to 40 in good health and CMV-seronegative.

The chain recombines TRBV30 with TRBJ1-1, with TRBD1 identical over 7 bases. After removal of 0 bases from V and 4 bases from J, the junction contained 2 bases not matched to a gene. This CDR3 is 13 amino acids long. Per germline, CDR1 GTSNPN and CDR2 SVGIG (reference sequence). This chain's CDR3 is CAWSVRQGTEAFF. CDR3 nucleotides: TGTGCCTGGAGTGTAAGACAGGGCACTGAAGCTTTCTTT.

The chain links TRBV4-1 to TRBJ2-1; TRBD1 matches at 7 bases. Trimming removed 4 bases from V and 3 bases from J; junction bases left unmatched: 6. The germline CDR1 and CDR2 sequences are MGHRA and YSYEKL. The CDR3 consists of 15 residues. The CDR3 coding sequence is TGCGCCAGCAGCCCCACCCGGGACAGCTACAATGAGCAGTTCTTC. This gives the protein CASSPTRDSYNEQFF.

The chain has TRBV7-9 and TRBJ2-1; D uncertain. Germline V gene data show CDR1 as SEHNR and CDR2 as FQNEAQ (reference sequence). The ends were cut back, 2 bases at V and 4 bases at J, with 9 bases in the middle. CDR3 length equals 14 residues. CDR3 sequence reads: CASSLIAVYNEQFF. The DNA for the CDR3 is TGTGCCAGCAGCTTAATCGCGGTATACAATGAGCAGTTCTTC.

This sequence joins TRBV5-1 and TRBJ2-7, with D possibly matching TRBD2 (6 bases). The CDR3 has 15 residues. Germline V gene data show CDR1 as SGHRS and CDR2 as YFSETQ. The V and J ends lost 5 bases and 2 bases respectively, with 17 bases between them. CDR3 DNA: TGCGCCAGCAGTTCGTCTAGCGCAAGCGCCTACGAGCAGTACTTC. Encoded protein: CASSSSSASAYEQYF.

V and J are TRBV25-1 and TRBJ1-1; perhaps TRBD1 as D (5 bases). The germline V gene encodes CDR1 MGHDK and CDR2 SYGVNS. V was trimmed by 1 base and J by 0 bases, leaving 9 bases between them. The CDR3 sequence is 15 residues long. CDR3 bases: TGTGCCAGCAGTGAATGGCAGGGTGTGAACACTGAAGCTTTCTTT. It translates to CASSEWQGVNTEAFF.

The rearrangement joins TRBV19 to TRBJ2-1, with D tentatively TRBD2 (7 bases). V lost 4 bases to trimming and J lost 9 bases, with 13 bases between them. The CDR3 contains 13 residues. The germline V gene encodes CDR1 LNHDA and CDR2 SQIVND (reference sequence). In nucleotides, the CDR3 is TGTGCCAGTAGTAGGGGGGGCATTGGTGAGCAGTTCTTC. Translated, it gives CASSRGGIGEQFF.

This chain links TRBV19 with TRBJ2-7; perhaps TRBD2 as D (6 bases). V was pared by 4 bases and J by 3 bases, with 10 bases between. This CDR3 is built from 13 residues. Germline loops: CDR1 LNHDA, CDR2 SQIVND (reference sequence). CDR3 residues: CASSTGRGYEQYF. The CDR3 DNA is TGTGCCAGTAGTACCGGGCGGGGCTACGAGCAGTACTTC.

This chain joins TRBV7-2 and TRBJ2-7; D is perhaps TRBD1 (5 bases). The V end was cut by 1 base, the J end by 0 bases, with 10 bases between. This CDR3 spans 15 amino acids. CDR1 and CDR2 (germline): SGHTA, FQGNSA. The chain's CDR3 is CASSLGQGDSYEQYF. The CDR3 region has the DNA TGTGCCAGCAGCTTAGGTCAGGGCGACTCCTACGAGCAGTACTTC.

This chain connects TRBV29-1 to TRBJ1-1; D call uncertain. V shed 7 bases and J shed 0 bases, with 15 bases lying between them. The germline CDR1 and CDR2 sequences are SQVTM and ANQGSEA. The CDR3 extends over 14 amino acids. CDR3 amino acids: CSGLVSGLNTEAFF. CDR3 coding DNA: TGCAGCGGTCTAGTGTCTGGTCTGAACACTGAAGCTTTCTTT. The whole variable domain, filled in from reference TRBV29-1 and TRBJ1-1, reads SAVISQKPSRDICQRGTSLTIQCQVDSQVTMMFWYRQQPGQSLTLIATANQGSEATYESGFVIDKFPISRPNLTFSTLTVSNMSPEDSSIYLCSGLVSGLNTEAFFGQGTRLTVV.

The chain links TRBV25-1 to TRBJ2-3; a weak D match, TRBD2 (6 bases). Germline V gene sequence: CDR1 MGHDK, CDR2 SYGVNS. The CDR3 is 13 residues long. Trimming took off 3 bases at V and 4 bases at J, with 8 bases between the two ends. The CDR3, as DNA: TGTGCCAGCAGTGAGAGGAGGGCAGATACGCAGTATTTT. Translated, it gives CASSERRADTQYF.

V usage is TRBV2 and J usage is TRBJ1-6, with D possibly TRBD1 on 5 matching bases. This CDR3 region has 15 residues. With 3 bases removed from V and 6 bases from J, the gap between germline ends came to 12 bases. Germline CDR1 and CDR2: SNHLY and FYNNEI. The CDR3 reads CASSEQGLGNSPLHF. As DNA, the CDR3 is TGTGCCAGCAGTGAGCAGGGTCTAGGTAATTCACCCCTCCACTTT.

V gene TRBV19 combines with J gene TRBJ1-1, with 8 nucleotides matching TRBD1. The J segment lost 1 base and the V segment lost 1 base, leaving 8 bases of the junction unmatched. Germline CDR1 and CDR2: LNHDA and SQIVND (reference sequence). The CDR3 runs to 17 residues. The CDR3 reads CASSIGHTGTGNTEAFF. CDR3 DNA sequence: TGTGCCAGTAGTATAGGCCATACCGGGACAGGGAACACTGAAGCTTTCTTT.

The chain is built from TRBV13 and TRBJ2-3, with 8 bases that match TRBD2. The V gene's germline CDR1 is PRHDT and CDR2 FYEKMQ (reference sequence). Trimming cost V 0 bases and J 2 bases; bases outside gene matches: 4. CDR3 length equals 16 residues. The CDR3 here is CASSLGLAEVTDTQYF. DNA for the CDR3: TGTGCCAGCAGCTTAGGACTAGCGGAGGTCACAGATACGCAGTATTTT.

The CDR3 loop reads CASSESRPSGTQYF. For the CDR3, the DNA is TGTGCCAGCAGTGAATCTCGACCGTCGGGTACGCAGTATTTT. The genes are TRBV6-1 and TRBJ2-3; unclear D gene. The CDR3 is made up of 14 amino acids. Trimming pared 2 bases from V and 8 bases from J, leaving 14 bases between. Germline CDR1 is MNHNS and CDR2 is SASEGT.

The chain links TRBV7-2 to TRBJ2-1; 10 bases fit TRBD1. The J segment lost 9 bases and the V segment lost 5 bases, leaving 10 bases of the junction unmatched. The CDR3 is 15 residues long. The germline gives CDR1 SGHTA, CDR2 FQGNSA. The CDR3 region is CASSDRTGGGGEQFF. In nucleotides, the CDR3 is TGTGCCAGCAGCGATAGGACAGGGGGAGGGGGTGAGCAGTTCTTC.

The rearrangement joins TRBV19 to TRBJ1-3, with D possibly being TRBD1 (5 bases). Germline V CDR1 and CDR2: LNHDA, SQIVND (reference sequence). The ends were cut back, 6 bases at V and 2 bases at J, with 8 bases in the middle. The CDR3 length is 13 residues. The CDR3 here is CASSGHAGNTIYF. The CDR3 DNA sequence: TGTGCCAGTAGCGGACACGCTGGAAACACCATATATTTT.

The chain has TRBV4-1 and TRBJ1-2, with D uncertain. V dropped 5 bases and J dropped 6 bases, with 10 bases sitting between them. The CDR3 contains 12 residues. Per germline, CDR1 MGHRA and CDR2 YSYEKL. The CDR3 nucleotides read TGCGCCAGCAGCAGTTTAACGGATGGCTACACCTTC. Translation: CASSSLTDGYTF.

The chain recombines TRBV29-1 with TRBJ2-7, with TRBD1 matching 8 bases. J was trimmed by 5 bases and V by 3 bases; bases with no gene match: 6. The CDR3 is 13 amino acids. The V gene's germline CDR1 is SQVTM and CDR2 ANQGSEA. This CDR3 reads CSVENRQGNEQYF. The CDR3 nucleotides are TGCAGCGTTGAGAACCGACAGGGGAACGAGCAGTACTTC.

V and J are TRBV7-7 and TRBJ1-3; maybe TRBD1 (5 bases). Germline lookup yields CDR1 SSHAT and CDR2 FNYEAQ (reference sequence). V lost 5 bases and J lost 0, with 8 bases in between. The CDR3 totals 14 residues. The CDR3 bases are TGTGCCAGCAGCCCAGGGATCTCTGGAAACACCATATATTTT. As protein: CASSPGISGNTIYF.

The V and J genes are TRBV27 and TRBJ1-2; 8 nucleotides align to TRBD1. J was trimmed by 7 bases and V by 5 bases; bases with no gene match: 15. The germline V gene encodes CDR1 MNHEY and CDR2 SMNVEV (reference sequence). There are 16 residues in the CDR3. The CDR3 spells CASSPRTGSGLGGYTF. In nucleotides, the CDR3 is TGTGCCAGCAGTCCGAGGACAGGGAGCGGCTTGGGTGGCTACACCTTC.

The genes are TRBV19 and TRBJ2-3; D gene uncertain. V lost 1 base to trimming and J lost 7 bases, with 12 bases between them. CDR1 is LNHDA, CDR2 SQIVND, per germline (reference sequence). The CDR3 loop spans 14 amino acids. CDR3 amino acids: CASSIADSSYTQYF. The CDR3 DNA follows: TGTGCCAGTAGTATAGCAGATAGCTCCTATACGCAGTATTTT.

The rearrangement links TRBV19 to TRBJ1-5; D not certain. CDR1 and CDR2 from the germline V gene are LNHDA and SQIVND (reference sequence). The CDR3 is made up of 12 amino acids. V lost 6 bases and J 3 bases, leaving 6 bases between the germline ends. The CDR3 here is CASRHANQPQHF. The CDR3 DNA reads TGTGCCAGTAGACACGCCAATCAGCCCCAGCATTTT. The full variable domain, its missing parts supplied by reference TRBV19 and TRBJ1-5, is DGGITQSPKYLFRKEGQNVTLSCEQNLNHDAMYWYRQDPGQGLRLIYYSQIVNDFQKGDIAEGYSVSREKKESFPLTVTSAQKNPTAFYLCASRHANQPQHFGDGTRLSIL.

The V and J genes are TRBV7-2 and TRBJ1-1; no definite D call. The CDR3 covers 15 residues. Between the trimmed V and J ends, which lost 4 bases and 1 base, there was a span of 13 bases. CDR1 and CDR2 from the germline V gene are SGHTA and FQGNSA. The CDR3 DNA is TGTGCCAGCAGCTCCACGGGCGGGCCGAACACTGAAGCTTTCTTT. Translating gives CASSSTGGPNTEAFF.

This chain connects TRBV27 to TRBJ1-5; 9 bases are shared with TRBD1. Germline CDR1 is MNHEY and CDR2 is SMNVEV (reference sequence). V lost 1 base to trimming and J lost 1 base; unmatched junction nucleotides: 8. The CDR3 loop spans 18 amino acids. CDR3 nucleotides: TGTGCCAGCAGTTTATGGGACAGGGTTGTAGGAAGCAATCAGCCCCAGCATTTT. It yields the protein CASSLWDRVVGSNQPQHF.

The V gene is TRBV6-6, the J gene TRBJ1-4; a possible D gene is TRBD1 (5 bases). The CDR3 covers 13 residues. The V gene lost 6 bases and the J gene lost 5 bases, with 10 bases spanning the gap. Germline V CDR1 and CDR2: MNHNY, SVGAGI (reference sequence). CDR3 in DNA: TGTGCCAGCAGACCGACAGAGAATGAAAAACTGTTTTTT. It yields the protein CASRPTENEKLFF.

The CDR3 loop reads CASSLGPLATEQFF. The CDR3 DNA is TGTGCCAGCAGCTTAGGTCCCCTAGCGACTGAGCAGTTCTTC. This chain uses TRBV7-9 with TRBJ2-1; TRBD2 is a possible D gene (6 bases). Germline V gene data show CDR1 as SEHNR and CDR2 as FQNEAQ (reference sequence). The CDR3 totals 14 residues. The V end lost 1 base, the J end lost 9 bases, and 13 bases lay between the germline ends.

The chain joins TRBV5-1 to TRBJ2-5; 7 bases are a match to TRBD1. Germline V gene sequence: CDR1 SGHRS, CDR2 YFSETQ. The CDR3 covers 13 residues. J was trimmed by 5 bases and V by 6 bases; bases with no gene match: 7. The chain's CDR3 is CASTYKGAETQYF. DNA for the CDR3: TGCGCCAGCACATATAAGGGGGCGGAGACCCAGTACTTC.

The chain employs TRBV6-4 and TRBJ1-3; tentative D call: TRBD1 (5 bases). Trimming removed 8 bases from V and 4 bases from J, with 12 bases in between. This CDR3 comprises 13 residues. CDR1 and CDR2 (germline): MRHNA, SNTAGT. The CDR3 DNA follows: TGTGCCAGCCAACCAGGGAAAGGAAACACCATATATTTT. It translates to CASQPGKGNTIYF.

The genes are TRBV4-2 and TRBJ2-7; D is undetermined. The CDR3 covers 13 residues. CDR1 LGHNA and CDR2 YNFKEQ come from the germline V gene. The germline V and J ends were trimmed by 0 bases and 6 bases, with 9 bases remaining between them. CDR3 sequence reads: CASSQDPYAEQYF. The CDR3 DNA reads TGTGCCAGCAGCCAAGATCCCTATGCCGAGCAGTACTTC.

This rearrangement joins TRBV6-5 to TRBJ1-3; D is unclear. In germline, CDR1 is MNHEY, CDR2 SVGAGI. V lost 10 bases, J lost 0 bases, and 7 bases lay in between. This CDR3 spans 12 amino acids. The CDR3: CATSNSGNTIYF. The CDR3 DNA sequence: TGTGCCACATCCAACTCTGGAAACACCATATATTTT.

This rearrangement joins TRBV5-1 to TRBJ1-2; TRBD1 agrees at 9 bases. V dropped 5 bases and J dropped 4; count of bases not matched to a gene: 9. Per the germline V gene, CDR1 is SGHRS and CDR2 is YFSETQ. This CDR3 has 15 residues. The CDR3 DNA reads TGCGCCAGCAGAGAAGTCTCGGACAGGGGCTATGGCTACACCTTC. Encoded protein: CASREVSDRGYGYTF. The complete variable domain, with remaining parts taken from reference TRBV5-1 and TRBJ1-2, reads KAGVTQTPRYLIKTRGQQVTLSCSPISGHRSVSWYQQTPGQGLQFLFEYFSETQRNKGNFPGRFSGRQFSNSRSEMNVSTLELGDSALYLCASREVSDRGYGYTFGSGTRLTVV.

The CDR3 reads CAISEVGGSSKETQYF. The CDR3 nucleotides are TGTGCCATCAGTGAGGTGGGCGGGAGCTCGAAAGAGACCCAGTACTTC. The V call is TRBV10-3, the J call TRBJ2-5, with 7 bases identical to TRBD2. V was clipped by 2 bases and J by 3 bases; unmatched bases: 9. Germline CDR1 and CDR2: ENHRY and SYGVKD. The length of the CDR3 is 16 residues.